These T cell receptor beta chains were read from a single sample in a study of shared clonotypes between healthy human individuals. Clones were sequenced by immunoSEQ multiplex PCR, and TCRdb holds only the in-frame ones, with some missing. The profile shows some 2 million clones, about 95% of them singletons. The sample taken for sequencing was naive CD8+ T cells sorted from blood. The origin of the receptors is a young man in good health. The CDR3 runs from the conserved cysteine through the conserved F or W. A D gene is named only where the DNA matches it firmly. Clone size is stated in some rows and not others, as once, few, many or a class when expanded.

D gene	V gene	J gene	clone size	CDR3 DNA	CDR3 protein
TRBD1	TRBV7-9	TRBJ1-1	NA	TGTGCCAGCAGCCCCCGGGACAGGGGGGGGACTGAAGCTTTCTTT	CASSPRDRGGTEAFF
TRBD2	TRBV2	TRBJ2-2	NA	TGTGCCAGCTTCCAGATGGGAGGGACCGGGGAGCTGTTTTTT	CASFQMGGTGELFF
NA	TRBV4-2	TRBJ2-3	NA	TGTGCCAGCAGCCAATTGGGGGACACAGATACGCAGTATTTT	CASSQLGDTDTQYF
TRBD1	TRBV14	TRBJ1-1	NA	TGTGCCAGCAGCGTAACCGGGACAGGCGGCACTGAAGCTTTCTTT	CASSVTGTGGTEAFF
TRBD2	TRBV10-2	TRBJ2-1	NA	TGCGCCAGCACGGGAGGGAAGGATGAGCAGTTCTTC	CASTGGKDEQFF
TRBD2	TRBV7-6	TRBJ2-5	NA	TGTGCCAGCAGCTTAGAAGGACTAGCGGGAGAGACCCAGTACTTC	CASSLEGLAGETQYF
NA	TRBV7-9	TRBJ2-1	NA	TGTGCCAGCAGCCCGCGACTGGACTCCGACTCCTACAATGAGCAGTTCTTC	CASSPRLDSDSYNEQFF
NA	TRBV25-1	TRBJ1-3	NA	TGTGCCAGCAGTGAATTAGGCAGTTTGGAAAACACCATATATTTT	CASSELGSLENTIYF
NA	TRBV29-1	TRBJ2-7	NA	TGCAGCGTATTGACAGGCCTCTCCTACGAGCAGTACTTC	CSVLTGLSYEQYF
TRBD2	TRBV11-3	TRBJ2-7	NA	TGTGCCAGCCATGGGGGACTAGCGGGAGAATCACGCTACGAGCAGTACTTC	CASHGGLAGESRYEQYF
NA	TRBV27	TRBJ2-4	NA	TGTGCCAGCGGACCACAGGGAGTTGTAGCCAAAAACATTCAGTACTTC	CASGPQGVVAKNIQYF
TRBD2	TRBV27	TRBJ2-1	NA	TGTGCCAGCAGTTTATCCCTAGCGGGAATTGTAGGTGAGCAGTTCTTC	CASSLSLAGIVGEQFF
NA	TRBV30	TRBJ2-1	NA	TGTGCCTGGAGTGCGGGCGTGAATGAGCAGTTCTTC	CAWSAGVNEQFF
NA	TRBV19	TRBJ1-2	once	TGTGCCAGTAGTCCAGAAGGCTATGGCTACACCTTC	CASSPEGYGYTF
NA	TRBV7-2	TRBJ2-7	NA	TGTGCCAGCACCCCTTGGGAGTACTCCTACGAGCAGTACTTC	CASTPWEYSYEQYF
TRBD2	TRBV6-5	TRBJ2-2	NA	TGTGCCAGCAGTTACGCGGGAGTCAGCACCGGGGAGCTGTTTTTT	CASSYAGVSTGELFF
NA	TRBV5-5	TRBJ2-5	NA	TGTGCCAGCAGCCGACCCGCCGGTCGGGAGACCCAGTACTTC	CASSRPAGRETQYF
NA	TRBV12-5	TRBJ2-5	NA	TGTGCTAGTGGTTTGGTCCGAGGAGACCTTAGAGAGACCCAGTACTTC	CASGLVRGDLRETQYF
TRBD1	TRBV2	TRBJ2-5	NA	TGTGCCAGCCTTCCCGTCGAAGGGGGCGCAAGGGAGACCCAGTACTTC	CASLPVEGGARETQYF
NA	TRBV12-5	TRBJ2-1	NA	TGTGCTAGTGGATCCGACAGATACAATGAGCAGTTCTTC	CASGSDRYNEQFF
NA	TRBV13	TRBJ1-2	NA	TGTGCCAGCAGCTTATCGGGGGCCCTTAACTATGGCTACACCTTC	CASSLSGALNYGYTF
NA	TRBV13	TRBJ2-7	NA	TGTGCCAGCACCCGAAGGCTGCAGGGTATATACGAGCAGTACTTC	CASTRRLQGIYEQYF
TRBD1	TRBV27	TRBJ2-5	once	TGTGCCAGCAGTTTCCTTGGACAGGGGGCGGAGGAGACCCAGTACTTC	CASSFLGQGAEETQYF
NA	TRBV27	TRBJ2-7	NA	TGTGCCAGCAGTTTATCGGTCAGGGGTTACGAGCAGTACTTC	CASSLSVRGYEQYF
NA	TRBV19	TRBJ1-2	NA	TGTGCCAGTAGTATAGAGGGAAAGGGGACCTATGGCTACACCTTC	CASSIEGKGTYGYTF
TRBD2	TRBV11-2	TRBJ2-3	NA	TGTGCCAGCAGCTTAATTGGCGGGAGCGCAGATACGCAGTATTTT	CASSLIGGSADTQYF
TRBD1	TRBV5-6	TRBJ2-1	NA	TGTGCCAGCAGCTACGGGACAGGGGGCGCTTACAATGAGCAGTTCTTC	CASSYGTGGAYNEQFF
TRBD2	TRBV7-9	TRBJ2-7	NA	TGTGCCAGCAGCAAGTCGGGGACTAGCGGCTACGAGCAGTACTTC	CASSKSGTSGYEQYF
NA	TRBV5-6	TRBJ2-7	NA	TGTGCCAGCAGCTTGGAACAGGACTCCTACGAGCAGTACTTC	CASSLEQDSYEQYF
NA	TRBV5-8	TRBJ1-5	NA	TGTGCCAGCACATCTTCCCAGCCCCAGCATTTT	CASTSSQPQHF
TRBD1	TRBV7-8	TRBJ2-5	NA	TGTGCCAGCAGCAAACTCAGGGGGTACCAAGAGACCCAGTACTTC	CASSKLRGYQETQYF
NA	TRBV29-1	TRBJ2-2	few	TGCAGCGTTGAAGAGCTGGCGGGGGCGCCCGGGGAGCTGTTTTTT	CSVEELAGAPGELFF
NA	TRBV5-4	TRBJ1-1	NA	TGTGCCAGCAGGAGTGGGTTGAACACTGAAGCTTTCTTT	CASRSGLNTEAFF
NA	TRBV4-1	TRBJ1-1	NA	TGCGCCAGCAGCCCCCTAGGGGACACTGAAGCTTTCTTT	CASSPLGDTEAFF
TRBD2	TRBV11-2	TRBJ2-5	NA	TGTGCCAGCAGCTTAACCCGGGGGGTGCAAGAGACCCAGTACTTC	CASSLTRGVQETQYF
TRBD1	TRBV28	TRBJ2-4	NA	TGTGCCAGCAGTTTCAGGGGGCATCAAAACATTCAGTACTTC	CASSFRGHQNIQYF
NA	TRBV6-5	TRBJ2-3	few	TGTGCCAGCAGGGACAGCCTCACAGATACGCAGTATTTT	CASRDSLTDTQYF
NA	TRBV4-3	TRBJ2-2	NA	TGCGCCAGCAGCCCAGGACAGCCGAACACCGGGGAGCTGTTTTTT	CASSPGQPNTGELFF
NA	TRBV9	TRBJ1-3	NA	TGTGCCAGCAGCGTGGACGGTGGCTCTGGAAACACCATATATTTT	CASSVDGGSGNTIYF
TRBD1	TRBV5-1	TRBJ2-7	NA	TGCGCCAGCAGCCAGGACAGGGGGCCTACAGCCTACGAGCAGTACTTC	CASSQDRGPTAYEQYF
TRBD1	TRBV29-1	TRBJ2-3	NA	TGCAGCGTGGCCGGGACAGAGGGAGCGGACACAGATACGCAGTATTTT	CSVAGTEGADTDTQYF